This TCR beta chain was profiled in a study of cytomegalovirus exposure and HLA in healthy donors. Looking at the study overall: A later analysis reported the same platform for the 90 to 150 validation repertoires and the roughly 700 first-cohort repertoires. Study findings and constraints: Cytomegalovirus association was listed for approximately 160 TCR beta chains. Accounts indicate the classifier identified cytomegalovirus status with strong specificity and sensitivity. Subsequent analysis of the 95 to 150 validation repertoires found a tendency for first-cohort TCR clusters to co-occur.

The germline V gene has CDR1 SGHAT and CDR2 FQNNGV. There are 15 residues in the CDR3. The V and J ends lost 1 base and 5 bases, in that order; junction bases with no gene match: 7. To note about this clone: Its antigen remains unidentified.

Sequencing was performed with immunoSEQ multiplex PCR; in TCRdb, only in-frame clones are kept and a portion is missing. Seen here are some 170,000 clones, 87% observed once, and the top ten hold approximately 1.5%. The receptor comes from a woman aged 25 to 39 in good health and CMV-seronegative. Sequencing was done on a sample of PBMCs. The V and J genes are TRBV11-2 and TRBJ2-5; TRBD2 aligns across 7 bases. CDR3 region: CASSLGGGGWETQYF. CDR3 DNA sequence: TGTGCCAGCAGCTTAGGTGGGGGGGGATGGGAGACCCAGTACTTC.